These 26 T cell receptor beta chains were all obtained from the same sample, sequenced in a study of T cell repertoires in cytomegalovirus infection. TCRdb re-analysed the reads in MiXCR, keeping a single row per CDR3 protein. Of over 300,000 distinct CDR3 sequences listed, over 7.5% are singletons. Sequencing used PBMCs. These receptors originate from a human donor in good health (CMV status not recorded). Some clones in this sample may be carry-over from other donors' samples.

This clonotype came up once. This sequence may be a read error, since a much larger clone differs from it by one base. V is TRBV27 and J is TRBJ2-1, with unresolved D. The CDR3 has 11 amino acids. Germline loops: CDR1 MNHEY, CDR2 SMNVEV (reference sequence). The CDR3 bases are TGTGTCAGCACTGGAATCAATGAGCAGTTCTTC. Translating it yields CVSTGINEQFF.

This clonotype was counted ten times or more. The CDR3 nucleotides read TGTGCCACCAGCGCCTACATCGCGGCCGGTGAAAAACTGTTTTTT. Amino acids: CATSAYIAAGEKLFF. This chain links TRBV15 with TRBJ1-4; D not resolved. Germline CDR1 reads LNHNV; CDR2 reads YYDKDF (reference sequence). This CDR3 has 15 residues. Between the trimmed V and J ends, which lost 5 bases and 7 bases, there was a span of 17 bases.

This clonotype occurred many times. The J gene is TRBJ1-2, the V gene TRBV7-2, with D unresolved. Looked up from germline, CDR1 is SGHTA and CDR2 is FQGNSA. Trimming took off 5 bases at V and 4 bases at J, with 8 bases between the two ends. The CDR3 contains 12 residues. CDR3: CASSRISYGYTF. CDR3 bases: TGTGCCAGCAGCCGTATCAGCTATGGCTACACCTTC.

There are many counts of this clonotype. The J gene is TRBJ2-1, the V gene TRBV12-3 or TRBV12-4; D is perhaps TRBD1 (5 bases). V was shortened by 5 bases and J by 7 bases, with 9 bases between the two germline ends. The CDR3 is 12 amino acids. The CDR3 is CASSLYRNEQFF. The DNA of the CDR3 is TGTGCCAGCAGTCTTTACAGGAATGAGCAGTTCTTC.

This clonotype was counted a few times. A junction end diverges from the germline sequence, so it may reflect a read error. V is TRBV28 and J is TRBJ2-7; perhaps TRBD2 as D (6 bases). The CDR3 has 12 residues. The germline V gene encodes CDR1 MDHEN and CDR2 SYDVKM. DNA for the CDR3: TGTGCCAGCATCACCGGGGCGGGGTGGAGTGACTTC. Translating it yields CASITGAGWSDF.

This chain uses TRBV7-9 with TRBJ2-1; no clear D gene. CDR3 length: 17 residues. Germline V lookup: CDR1 SEHNR, CDR2 FQNEAQ (reference sequence). V lost 1 base and J lost 1, with 14 bases in between. The CDR3 coding sequence is TGTGCCAGCAGCTTAGGTCTAGGTCCGAGTTCCTACAATGAGCAGTTCTTC. Translating it yields CASSLGLGPSSYNEQFF.

This clonotype came up a few times. The rearrangement links TRBV7-2 to TRBJ1-1, with a possible D match to TRBD1 (5 bases). Deletions cut 5 bases from V and 3 bases from J, with 10 bases between. The CDR3 length is 13 residues. Germline V lookup: CDR1 SGHTA, CDR2 FQGNSA. CDR3 nucleotide sequence: TGTGCCAGCAGCACCCAGGGATACACTGAAGCTTTCTTT. This sequence encodes CASSTQGYTEAFF.

The rearrangement joins TRBV19 to TRBJ2-2; D remains ambiguous. The CDR3 has 13 amino acids. The V gene's germline CDR1 is LNHDA and CDR2 SQIVND (reference sequence). Deletions cut 0 bases from V and 7 bases from J, with 6 bases between. The CDR3 bases are TGTGCCAGTAGTATAGATCTGGGCGGGGAGCTGTTTTTT. This codes for CASSIDLGGELFF.

The sample holds many counts of this clonotype. The V call is TRBV7-3, the J call TRBJ2-3; 7 bases align to TRBD1. The trim removed 4 bases at V and 5 bases at J, leaving 12 bases unmatched. The CDR3 sequence is 16 residues long. Germline loops: CDR1 SGHTA, CDR2 FQGTGA. The CDR3 DNA sequence: TGTGCCAGCAGCTACCGACAGGGTCTCGGCATAGATACGCAGTATTTT. Protein: CASSYRQGLGIDTQYF.

This clonotype has a handful of counts. The chain links TRBV20-1 to TRBJ2-1; 7 bases align to TRBD2. This CDR3 spans 19 amino acids. V lost 5 bases and J lost 4; bases outside the gene matches: 23. CDR1 and CDR2 from the germline V gene are DFQATT and SNEGSKA (reference sequence). The CDR3: CSASTGTNYSRGTYNEQFF. The CDR3 nucleotides read TGCAGTGCTTCCACCGGGACTAATTACTCTCGCGGTACTTACAATGAGCAGTTCTTC.

This clonotype was counted only a few times. The chain couples TRBV7-2 to TRBJ2-1, with 9 bases lining up with TRBD2. The CDR3 spans 16 residues. Germline-derived CDR1 and CDR2 are SGHTA and FQGNSA. J lost 8 bases, V lost 5 bases, and 13 bases had no gene match. This CDR3 reads CASSASGTSYADEQFF. In DNA, the CDR3 is TGTGCCAGCAGCGCCTCCGGGACTAGCTATGCGGATGAGCAGTTCTTC.

This chain connects TRBV19 to TRBJ2-5, with 7 bases identical to TRBD2. CDR3 size: 14 residues. Trimming at V came to 7 bases and at J to 4 bases, leaving 9 bases not matched to a gene. The germline V gene has CDR1 LNHDA and CDR2 SQIVND (reference sequence). The DNA of the CDR3 is TGTGCCAGTAAAACGACTAGCAGGGTAGAGACCCAGTACTTC. Translating gives CASKTTSRVETQYF.

This clonotype was counted a few times. The chain has TRBV7-2 and TRBJ2-7, with 7 bases identical to TRBD1. In germline, CDR1 is SGHTA, CDR2 FQGNSA. The junction had 6 bases not matched to a gene; V was cut back by 5 bases and J by 2 bases. The CDR3 extends over 14 amino acids. Here the CDR3 reads CASSPRTGPYEQYF. The CDR3 DNA reads TGTGCCAGCAGCCCCCGGACAGGACCCTACGAGCAGTACTTC.

This clonotype was counted once. The gene calls are TRBV7-3 and TRBJ1-1, with D hard to call. Trimming removed 1 base at V and 4 bases at J, with 16 bases between. The CDR3 has 16 amino acids. Germline V gene data show CDR1 as SGHTA and CDR2 as FQGTGA. CDR3 nucleotide sequence: TGTGCCAGCAGCTTAAACGGTCAAAGTATGAGCACTGAAGCTTTCTTT. It codes for CASSLNGQSMSTEAFF.

This chain connects TRBV7-2 to TRBJ2-5; 13 nucleotides align to TRBD2. Looked up from germline, CDR1 is SGHTA and CDR2 is FQGNSA. The junction had 4 bases not matched to a gene; V was cut back by 4 bases and J by 2 bases. The CDR3 is 16 amino acids. The CDR3 here is CASSYLGLAGQETQYF. The CDR3 coding sequence is TGTGCCAGCAGCTACCTGGGACTAGCGGGGCAAGAGACCCAGTACTTC.

There are a few counts of this clonotype. J is TRBJ2-1 and V is TRBV5-1, with 10 bases matching TRBD2. In germline, CDR1 is SGHRS, CDR2 YFSETQ. This CDR3 region has 17 residues. V dropped 1 base and J dropped 0; count of bases not matched to a gene: 4. CDR3 residues: CASSLKTSGFSYNEQFF. The DNA of the CDR3 is TGCGCCAGCAGCTTGAAGACTAGCGGGTTCTCCTACAATGAGCAGTTCTTC.

In this sample, this clonotype turned up many times. The chain uses TRBV7-8 and TRBJ2-1, with D maybe TRBD2 (7 bases). Trimming removed 5 bases at V and 6 bases at J, with 17 bases between. Germline-derived CDR1 and CDR2 are SGHVS and FQNEAQ. The CDR3 sequence is 15 residues long. The CDR3 protein is CASSLGGARGNEQFF. In DNA, the CDR3 is TGTGCCAGCAGCCTGGGGGGGGCGCGGGGCAATGAGCAGTTCTTC. Using reference TRBV7-8 and TRBJ2-1 for the parts outside the CDR3, the full variable domain is GAGVSQSPRYKVAKRGQDVALRCDPISGHVSLFWYQQALGQGPEFLTYFQNEAQLDKSGLPSDRFFAERPEGSVSTLKIQRTQQEDSAVYLCASSLGGARGNEQFFGPGTRLTVL.

V gene TRBV20-1 combines with J gene TRBJ2-1; D might be TRBD1 or TRBD2, each matching 5 bases. The CDR3 is made up of 13 amino acids. Germline lookup yields CDR1 DFQATT and CDR2 SNEGSKA (reference sequence). Trimming left V 6 bases short and J 3 bases short, with 12 bases between. The CDR3 loop reads CSAEGTNYNEQFF. CDR3 nucleotides: TGCAGTGCAGAGGGGACGAACTACAATGAGCAGTTCTTC.

This chain joins TRBV5-6 and TRBJ2-5; 10 bases map to TRBD2. This CDR3 comprises 15 residues. In germline, CDR1 is SGHDT, CDR2 YYEEEE. V lost 4 bases, J lost 8 bases, and 11 bases stayed unmatched. The CDR3 here is CASSPQGLALGTQYF. In nucleotides, the CDR3 is TGTGCCAGCAGCCCACAGGGACTAGCGCTGGGTACCCAGTACTTC. Full variable domain (rest looked up from reference TRBV5-6 and TRBJ2-5): DAGVTQSPTHLIKTRGQQVTLRCSPKSGHDTVSWYQQALGQGPQFIFQYYEEEERQRGNFPDRFSGHQFPNYSSELNVNALLLGDSALYLCASSPQGLALGTQYFGPGTRLLVL.

This clonotype showed up just a few times. The chain combines TRBV19 with TRBJ2-1; tentatively, D is TRBD1 or TRBD2 (6 bases each). The CDR3 consists of 13 residues. Trimming cost V 4 bases and J 9 bases, with 13 bases left between them. The germline CDR1 and CDR2 sequences are LNHDA and SQIVND (reference sequence). CDR3 DNA: TGTGCCAGTAGTACCCGGGGGCATAGTGAGCAGTTCTTC. Amino acids: CASSTRGHSEQFF.

A few counts support this clonotype. This CDR3 reads CASRTPYRDRPEAFF. CDR3 nucleotides: TGTGCCAGCAGGACCCCTTATAGGGACAGGCCTGAAGCTTTCTTT. The chain has TRBV2 and TRBJ1-1; TRBD1 agrees at 8 bases. The CDR3 is made up of 15 amino acids. CDR1 and CDR2 from the germline V gene are SNHLY and FYNNEI. V dropped 6 bases and J dropped 6; count of bases not matched to a gene: 12.

The chain links TRBV11-2 to TRBJ1-4, with 7 bases fitting TRBD1. The V segment lost 7 bases and the J segment 4 bases; nucleotides outside the gene matches: 12. The V gene's germline CDR1 is SGHAT and CDR2 FQNNGV. This CDR3 has 16 amino acids. CDR3 nucleotides: TGTGCCAGCACCACCAGGGGGGGGAAGGGTAATGAAAAACTGTTTTTT. Protein sequence: CASTTRGGKGNEKLFF.

This clonotype was picked up a small number of times. The rearrangement links TRBV6-6 to TRBJ2-1, with D perhaps TRBD2 (7 bases). The germline V and J ends were trimmed by 4 bases and 6 bases, with 16 bases remaining between them. The CDR3 has 15 residues. Germline CDR1 MNHNY, CDR2 SVGAGI (reference sequence). CDR3 sequence (DNA): TGTGCCAGCAGTTTTGAGGGGGGGCTTGGCAATGAGCAGTTCTTC. This translates into CASSFEGGLGNEQFF.

This clonotype was seen at least ten times. The V gene is TRBV7-2, the J gene TRBJ1-4, with D tentatively TRBD1 (6 bases). Per germline, CDR1 SGHTA and CDR2 FQGNSA. This CDR3 is 15 amino acids long. Trimming left V 2 bases short and J 5 bases short, with 12 bases between. This chain's CDR3 is CASSLSRGPNEKLFF. CDR3 DNA sequence: TGTGCCAGCAGCTTAAGCAGGGGTCCAAATGAAAAACTGTTTTTT.

This clonotype has more than one count but fewer than ten. The rearrangement uses TRBV28 and TRBJ1-2; D unclear. Deletions cut 3 bases from V and 6 bases from J, with 23 bases between. The CDR3 is 17 amino acids. From germline, CDR1 is MDHEN and CDR2 SYDVKM. CDR3 sequence reads: CASSFLFRRARANGYTF. The DNA of the CDR3 is TGTGCCAGCAGTTTCTTGTTTCGGAGGGCTAGGGCAAATGGCTACACCTTC.

The V and J genes are TRBV6-2 or TRBV6-3 and TRBJ2-3, with 12 bases matching TRBD2. Germline V CDR1 and CDR2: MNHEY, SVGEGT. The CDR3 consists of 16 residues. Unmatched junction bases numbered 9, after V lost 6 bases and J lost 5 bases. The CDR3 here is CASRNGLAGNVDTQYF. In DNA, the CDR3 is TGTGCCAGCAGAAACGGACTAGCGGGAAATGTAGATACGCAGTATTTT.